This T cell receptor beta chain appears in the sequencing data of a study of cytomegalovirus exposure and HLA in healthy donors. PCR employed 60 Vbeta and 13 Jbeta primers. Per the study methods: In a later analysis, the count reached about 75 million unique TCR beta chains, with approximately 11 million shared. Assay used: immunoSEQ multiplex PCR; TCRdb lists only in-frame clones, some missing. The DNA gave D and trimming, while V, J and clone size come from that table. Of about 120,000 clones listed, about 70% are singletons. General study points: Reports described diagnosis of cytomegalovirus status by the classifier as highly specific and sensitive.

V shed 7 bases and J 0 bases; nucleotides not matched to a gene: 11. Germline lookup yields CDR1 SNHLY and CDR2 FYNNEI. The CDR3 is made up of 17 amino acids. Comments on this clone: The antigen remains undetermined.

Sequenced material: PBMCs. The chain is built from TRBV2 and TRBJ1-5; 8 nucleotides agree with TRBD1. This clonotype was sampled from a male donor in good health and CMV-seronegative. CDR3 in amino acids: CASTETGEFGSNQPQHF. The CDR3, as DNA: TGTGCCAGCACCGAGACAGGGGAGTTCGGTAGCAATCAGCCCCAGCATTTT.